The 14 T cell receptor beta chains below come from one sample, sequenced in a study of T cells in Graves' hyperthyroidism and ophthalmopathy (dated by TCRdb to between 2018 and 2020). The library was prepared using multiplex PCR. Reads for this sample came from an Illumina HiSeq 2000. The TCR beta CDR3 regions were amplified from RNA transcripts. For the first round of RT-PCR on the TCR CDR3, the HTBI primer set was used together with the Qiagen OneStep RT-PCR kit. TCRdb reworked the public reads: Q25 trimming with fastp, MiXCR clone assembly, productive beta chains retained. Records with the same CDR3 protein are collapsed into one entry carrying the most frequent genes and DNA. In all, the sample holds more than 500,000 distinct CDR3 sequences, and more than 45% of those were seen once. 15% to 20% of the sample rests with the top ten. Input material: peripheral blood or thyroid tissue (not recorded which). Receptor source: an adult woman with Graves' disease, either hyperthyroidism or ophthalmopathy (not recorded which).

As to this clonotype: The missing conserved phenylalanine or tryptophan at the end of this CDR3 makes a read error likely. The genes are TRBV2 and TRBJ1-1, with unresolved D. The V gene's germline CDR1 is SNHLY and CDR2 FYNNEI. The length of the CDR3 is 12 residues. Trimming stripped 4 bases from V and 0 bases from J, with 3 bases between. CDR3 in DNA: TGTGCCAGCAGTGTACTGAACACTGAAGCTTTCCTT. Residues: CASSVLNTEAFL.

This clonotype was recorded many times. The rearrangement uses TRBV2 and TRBJ1-5; D may be TRBD1 (6 bases). The CDR3 length is 15 residues. Per the germline V gene, CDR1 is SNHLY and CDR2 is FYNNEI. The V and J ends lost 7 bases and 0 bases respectively, with 13 bases between them. CDR3: CASTRTEYSNQPQHF. CDR3 bases: TGTGCCAGCACTAGGACAGAGTATAGCAATCAGCCCCAGCATTTT.

This clonotype was seen repeatedly, ten times or more. V usage is TRBV5-1 and J usage is TRBJ2-7; 8 bases are a match to TRBD2. The J segment lost 4 bases and the V segment lost 3 bases, leaving 12 bases of the junction unmatched. The germline gives CDR1 SGHRS, CDR2 YFSETQ. CDR3 length: 16 amino acids. CDR3 in amino acids: CASSSLAAETIYEQYF. The CDR3 nucleotides are TGCGCCAGCAGCTCACTAGCGGCCGAGACCATATACGAGCAGTACTTC.

This clonotype came up a few times. The V gene is TRBV10-2, the J gene TRBJ1-1; TRBD1 agrees at 7 bases. The CDR3 covers 15 residues. CDR1 and CDR2 from the germline V gene are WSHSY and SAAADI. J was trimmed by 2 bases and V by 3 bases; bases with no gene match: 6. CDR3 in amino acids: CASSDFGTANTEAFF. The CDR3 DNA is TGCGCCAGCAGTGACTTCGGGACAGCTAACACTGAAGCTTTCTTT.

The V gene is TRBV11-2, the J gene TRBJ1-6; 7 nucleotides agree with TRBD1. The germline V gene encodes CDR1 SGHAT and CDR2 FQNNGV. V dropped 5 bases and J dropped 8; count of bases not matched to a gene: 12. The CDR3 totals 16 residues. In DNA, the CDR3 is TGTGCCAGCAGCGTCGCGGGCGGCGACAGGGATTCACCCCTCCACTTT. Protein: CASSVAGGDRDSPLHF.

This clonotype was detected many times. This chain uses TRBV2 with TRBJ1-1, with 9 bases aligning to TRBD1. The V segment lost 6 bases and the J segment 1 base; nucleotides outside the gene matches: 21. In germline, CDR1 is SNHLY, CDR2 FYNNEI. The CDR3 contains 20 residues. The CDR3 DNA follows: TGTGCCAGCAGGTTCCCGGGACAGGGAGTTAGAGGCAGCGGGAACACTGAAGCTTTCTTT. The encoded protein is CASRFPGQGVRGSGNTEAFF. The variable domain in full, completed from reference TRBV2 and TRBJ1-1, reads EPEVTQTPSHQVTQMGQEVILRCVPISNHLYFYWYRQILGQKVEFLVSFYNNEISEKSEIFDDQFSVERPDGSNFTLKIRSTKLEDSAMYFCASRFPGQGVRGSGNTEAFFGQGTRLTVV.

This chain joins TRBV7-9 and TRBJ1-4; D possibly corresponds to TRBD1 (5 bases). The CDR3 spans 14 residues. Trimming shortened V by 5 bases and J by 5 bases, and 12 bases separated the two germline ends. Germline CDR1 and CDR2: SEHNR and FQNEAQ (reference sequence). CDR3 in DNA: TGTGCCAGCAGCCGAGGGGAATCGAATGAAAAACTGTTTTTT. This encodes CASSRGESNEKLFF.

The gene calls are TRBV7-8 and TRBJ2-7, with a weak D call TRBD1 (7 bases). Trimming took off 5 bases at V and 0 bases at J, with 17 bases between the two ends. The CDR3 consists of 16 residues. Germline V CDR1 and CDR2: SGHVS, FQNEAQ. CDR3 DNA sequence: TGTGCCAGCAGCCAAGGGGGGACAGCGATCTCCTACGAGCAGTACTTC. Translated, it gives CASSQGGTAISYEQYF.

At least ten counts were recorded for this clonotype. The chain combines TRBV10-3 with TRBJ1-4, with TRBD1 matching 7 bases. After removal of 6 bases from V and 6 bases from J, the junction contained 10 bases not matched to a gene. This CDR3 has 15 residues. Per germline, CDR1 ENHRY and CDR2 SYGVKD. CDR3: CAIRGTEESDEKLFF. The CDR3 nucleotides are TGTGCCATCAGGGGGACAGAAGAAAGCGATGAAAAACTGTTTTTT.

This CDR3 is CASSQDGDIPQYF. Written as DNA, the CDR3 is TGTGCCAGCAGCCAAGATGGTGATATACCCCAGTACTTC. This chain uses TRBV14 with TRBJ2-5; D gene ambiguous. In germline, CDR1 is SGHDN, CDR2 FVKESK. Trimming cost V 0 bases and J 9 bases, with 11 bases left between them. This CDR3 is built from 13 residues.

The rearrangement joins TRBV28 to TRBJ1-5, with 7 bases that match TRBD1. The CDR3 is 15 residues long. The ends lost 4 bases at V and 6 bases at J; junction bases unmatched: 9. In germline, CDR1 is MDHEN, CDR2 SYDVKM. CDR3 protein: CASSYNRGAGQPQHF. CDR3 nucleotide sequence: TGTGCCAGCAGTTACAACAGGGGCGCCGGTCAGCCCCAGCATTTT. The full variable domain, in which reference TRBV28 and TRBJ1-5 provide the parts outside the CDR3, is DVKVTQSSRYLVKRTGEKVFLECVQDMDHENMFWYRQDPGLGLRLIYFSYDVKMKEKGDIPEGYSVSREKKERFSLILESASTNQTSMYLCASSYNRGAGQPQHFGDGTRLSIL.

The V and J genes are TRBV2 and TRBJ2-6; TRBD2 matches 12 bases. V shed 5 bases and J 8 bases; nucleotides not matched to a gene: 10. The CDR3 is 17 amino acids. Germline V gene data show CDR1 as SNHLY and CDR2 as FYNNEI. Here the CDR3 DNA reads TGTGCCAGCAGTCAGACTAGCGGGAGCGGGGAGACCAACGTCCTGACTTTC. Its translation is CASSQTSGSGETNVLTF.

V usage is TRBV10-3 and J usage is TRBJ1-2, with D possibly being TRBD1 (5 bases). Trimming stripped 0 bases from V and 7 bases from J, with 27 bases between. CDR1 is ENHRY and CDR2 is SYGVKD in the germline V gene. This CDR3 is built from 19 residues. CDR3 DNA: TGTGCCATCAGTGAGTCGAGGGCAGGGACCCACCTGTTGCCTGGTGGCTACACCTTC. Translation gives CAISESRAGTHLLPGGYTF.

The rearrangement uses TRBV7-9 and TRBJ2-5; D possibly matches TRBD1 or TRBD2 (6 bases each). Per the germline V gene, CDR1 is SEHNR and CDR2 is FQNEAQ (reference sequence). V lost 5 bases and J 3 bases, leaving 13 bases between the germline ends. This CDR3 comprises 14 residues. The DNA of the CDR3 is TGTGCCAGCAGCAGAGGGGGGACTGAAGAGACCCAGTACTTC. It translates to CASSRGGTEETQYF.